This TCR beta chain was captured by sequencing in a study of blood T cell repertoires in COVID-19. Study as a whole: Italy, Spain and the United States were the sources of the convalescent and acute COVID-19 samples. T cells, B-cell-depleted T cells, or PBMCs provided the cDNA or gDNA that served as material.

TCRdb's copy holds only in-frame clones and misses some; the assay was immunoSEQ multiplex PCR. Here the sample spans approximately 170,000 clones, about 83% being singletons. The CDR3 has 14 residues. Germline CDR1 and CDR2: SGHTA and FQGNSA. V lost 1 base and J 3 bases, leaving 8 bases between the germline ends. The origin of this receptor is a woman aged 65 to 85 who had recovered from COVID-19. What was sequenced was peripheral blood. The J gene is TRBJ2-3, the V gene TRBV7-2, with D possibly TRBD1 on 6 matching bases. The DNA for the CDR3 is TGTGCCAGCAGCTTAGACAGGGCAACAGATACGCAGTATTTT. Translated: CASSLDRATDTQYF.